This T cell receptor (beta chain) was recovered during a study of human T cells and chemical hapten exposure. Study at large: The variation in per-sample TCR yields arose mainly from small differences in pooled library volumes. General observations from the study: DPC sensitization left the count of TCRs above 1 in 1000 unchanged. Relative to control repertoires, expanded TCRs gave rise to significantly more large CDR3 similarity clusters.

TCRdb reprocessed the RACE reads via MiXCR and lists one record per CDR3 protein. The sample carries 180,000 or so distinct CDR3 sequences, around 30% recorded once. As to time point: pre-sensitization, week 0. Specified treatment: therapeutic diphenylcyclopropenone sensitization with weekly scalp DPC. Worth noting for this clonotype: Its antigen remains unknown.

The specimen comprised whole blood, sampled in connection with sensitization to the hapten diphenylcyclopropenone (DPC). The TCR comes from a woman aged 25 to 39 with alopecia areata. Some clones in this sample may be carry-over from other donors' samples.

The CDR3 DNA reads TGTGCCAGCAGACACAGGTACACCTCCTACGAGCAGTACTTC. Translating gives CASRHRYTSYEQYF. This chain links TRBV6-2 or TRBV6-3 with TRBJ2-7; possible D gene TRBD1, 5 bases. Germline V gene sequence: CDR1 MNHEY, CDR2 SVGEGT. This CDR3 region has 14 residues. The ends were cut back, 6 bases at V and 0 bases at J, with 12 bases in the middle.